The text below deals with one T cell receptor (beta chain). The sample is drawn from a study of blood T cell repertoires in COVID-19. Study in general: Acute-phase and convalescent COVID-19 samples originated in the United States, Italy and Spain.

TCRdb's table, derived via immunoSEQ multiplex PCR, lists solely in-frame clones and lacks some. This sample has 100,000 or so clones, with roughly 79% found just once. The CDR3 has 14 residues. The V gene end was trimmed by 4 bases and the J gene end by 2 bases; junction bases not matched to a gene: 2. Looked up from germline, CDR1 is KGHSH and CDR2 is LQKENI. Sequenced material: peripheral blood. The origin of this receptor is a man of 80 years or more with acute or convalescent COVID-19. This chain links TRBV18 with TRBJ1-5; 7 nucleotides line up with TRBD1. The CDR3: CASSLGTGNQPQHF. The CDR3 region has the DNA TGTGCCAGCTCACTAGGGACAGGCAATCAGCCCCAGCATTTT. Full variable domain (missing parts from reference TRBV18 and TRBJ1-5): NAGVMQNPRHLVRRRGQEARLRCSPMKGHSHVYWYRQLPEEGLKFMVYLQKENIIDESGMPKERFSAEFPKEGPSILRIQQVVRGDSAAYFCASSLGTGNQPQHFGDGTRLSIL.